This TCR beta chain was recorded in a study of cytomegalovirus exposure and HLA in healthy donors. CDR3 length equals 13 residues. In germline, CDR1 is MNHEY, CDR2 SVGAGI. V was clipped by 6 bases and J by 14 bases, with 22 bases between them. The PCR was carried out with 60 Vbeta primers and 13 Jbeta primers. Profiled with immunoSEQ multiplex PCR; TCRdb holds only in-frame clones, not every one. The data contain about 100,000 clones, more than 75% of them singletons. This clonotype was obtained from a woman aged 40 to 50 in good health and CMV-seronegative. This chain connects TRBV6-5 to TRBJ2-5; the D gene is possibly TRBD2 (6 bases). The sample was PBMCs. The CDR3 sequence: CASSSGETRFRYF. DNA of the CDR3: TGTGCCAGCAGCTCGGGAGAGACTCGATTCCGATACTTC.